This TCR beta chain was identified during a study of control samples from healthy donors and cancer patients. Method: immunoSEQ multiplex PCR; TCRdb's copy keeps in-frame clones and lacks some. The sample lists about 160,000 clones; 85% to 95% were seen once. V was trimmed by 2 bases and J by 1 base, leaving 12 bases between them. The CDR3 loop spans 16 amino acids. Per the germline V gene, CDR1 is SGHRS and CDR2 is YFSETQ. This clone came up once. This clonotype originated in a woman aged 60-70 years in good health. J is TRBJ1-4 and V is TRBV5-1; the D gene is possibly TRBD1 (5 bases). The specimen sequenced was blood. In DNA form, the CDR3 reads TGCGCCAGCAGCTTTGGAAAAGGGGTAACTAATGAAAAACTGTTTTTT. Translation gives CASSFGKGVTNEKLFF.